Presented here are 14 T cell receptor beta chains from one specimen sequenced in a study of T cell responses to AZD1222 COVID-19 vaccine. TCRdb's table, derived via immunoSEQ multiplex PCR, lists solely in-frame clones and lacks some. The profile shows around 94,000 clones, roughly nine tenths of them singletons. Specimen: peripheral blood, collected on day 0 of AZD1222 vaccination. These receptor sequences come from an adult in good health.

The chain joins TRBV5-1 to TRBJ2-3; no reliable D call. The length of the CDR3 is 12 residues. V lost 1 base, J lost 4 bases, and 4 bases lay in between. Germline V gene sequence: CDR1 SGHRS, CDR2 YFSETQ. The CDR3 region has the DNA TGCGCCAGCAGCTTGCAGCCAGATACGCAGTATTTT. It encodes CASSLQPDTQYF.

DNA for the CDR3: TGTGCCAGCTCACCACGGGTGCTAGCGGGAATCGATGAGCAGTTCTTC. Translated, it gives CASSPRVLAGIDEQFF. The rearrangement links TRBV18 to TRBJ2-1, with 9 bases matching TRBD2. V shed 1 base and J 8 bases; nucleotides not matched to a gene: 9. The germline V gene has CDR1 KGHSH and CDR2 LQKENI. This CDR3 is built from 16 residues.

The gene calls are TRBV19 and TRBJ1-1, with 8 bases fitting TRBD1. The V gene's germline CDR1 is LNHDA and CDR2 SQIVND (reference sequence). The CDR3 consists of 16 residues. The ends lost 6 bases at V and 0 bases at J; junction bases unmatched: 9. CDR3 sequence: CASRLGTGGMNTEAFF. The CDR3 DNA follows: TGTGCCAGTAGACTCGGGACAGGCGGTATGAACACTGAAGCTTTCTTT.

The chain uses TRBV12-3 or TRBV12-4 and TRBJ2-2, with D maybe TRBD2 (6 bases). Trimming removed 6 bases at V and 6 bases at J, with 11 bases between. This CDR3 is built from 13 residues. CDR3 DNA: TGTGCCAGCAGCGATCCTAGCGCCGGGGAGCTGTTTTTT. Amino acids: CASSDPSAGELFF.

This chain uses TRBV27 with TRBJ2-3; 9 bases align to TRBD1. Per germline, CDR1 MNHEY and CDR2 SMNVEV (reference sequence). The CDR3 length is 17 residues. V lost 3 bases, J lost 2 bases, and 9 bases stayed unmatched. For the CDR3, the DNA is TGTGCCAGCAGTTTCTCCACCGGGACAGGGCTCACAGATACGCAGTATTTT. Protein: CASSFSTGTGLTDTQYF.

This sequence joins TRBV6-5 and TRBJ1-2, with TRBD1 matching over 8 bases. The CDR3 runs to 12 residues. Germline values: CDR1 MNHEY, CDR2 SVGAGI. J lost 3 bases, V lost 7 bases, and 1 base had no gene match. CDR3 amino acids: CASKGQDYGYTF. The CDR3 region has the DNA TGTGCCAGCAAGGGACAGGACTATGGCTACACCTTC.

Points on this clone: The junction and the germline gene differ at one end; a read error may be behind it. This sequence joins TRBV5-6 and TRBJ1-6; no definite D call. CDR3 length: 16 amino acids. Germline lookup yields CDR1 SGHDT and CDR2 YYEEEE. CDR3 amino acids: CASSLGGPTTSSPLHF. The CDR3 DNA reads as TGTGCCAGCAGTTTGGGAGGACCTACAACATCTTCACCCCTCCACTTT.

The chain is built from TRBV5-6 and TRBJ2-7; possible D gene TRBD2, 5 bases. The germline gives CDR1 SGHDT, CDR2 YYEEEE. This CDR3 is built from 13 residues. V was trimmed by 0 bases and J by 5 bases, leaving 9 bases between them. The CDR3 loop is CASSLAFGDEQYF. CDR3 in DNA: TGTGCCAGCAGCTTGGCCTTCGGGGACGAGCAGTACTTC.

The chain employs TRBV7-2 and TRBJ2-3; TRBD1 matches 12 bases. V lost 2 bases and J lost 5; bases outside the gene matches: 8. The CDR3 sequence is 17 residues long. Germline lookup yields CDR1 SGHTA and CDR2 FQGNSA. The CDR3 region has the DNA TGTGCCAGCAGCTTAACCCGGGACAGGGGGCGAGGAGATACGCAGTATTTT. Amino acid sequence: CASSLTRDRGRGDTQYF.

The V gene is TRBV19, the J gene TRBJ2-2, with 10 bases that match TRBD1. Losses at the gene ends were 5 bases for V and 4 bases for J; bases not matched to a gene: 7. This CDR3 comprises 16 residues. Germline-derived CDR1 and CDR2 are LNHDA and SQIVND (reference sequence). The CDR3 coding sequence is TGTGCCAGTAGTGGGGGACAGGGGTTTGTCACCGGGGAGCTGTTTTTT. Translation: CASSGGQGFVTGELFF. Full variable domain (rest looked up from reference TRBV19 and TRBJ2-2): DGGITQSPKYLFRKEGQNVTLSCEQNLNHDAMYWYRQDPGQGLRLIYYSQIVNDFQKGDIAEGYSVSREKKESFPLTVTSAQKNPTAFYLCASSGGQGFVTGELFFGEGSRLTVL.

The sample holds one count of this clone. The chain joins TRBV6-1 to TRBJ2-7; TRBD1 agrees at 7 bases. J lost 3 bases, V lost 4 bases, and 12 bases had no gene match. Germline CDR1 reads MNHNS; CDR2 reads SASEGT. This CDR3 is built from 16 residues. The CDR3 protein is CASSVDVRTGIYEQYF. CDR3 in DNA: TGTGCCAGCAGTGTCGACGTTAGGACAGGAATCTACGAGCAGTACTTC.

This rearrangement joins TRBV6-5 to TRBJ1-1, with 10 bases lining up with TRBD1. The CDR3 totals 13 residues. J lost 9 bases, V lost 8 bases, and 9 bases had no gene match. The germline V gene has CDR1 MNHEY and CDR2 SVGAGI. The CDR3 protein is CASHVPGQGQAFF. CDR3 in DNA: TGTGCCAGCCACGTCCCGGGACAGGGGCAAGCTTTCTTT.

This clone showed up just a few times. The chain combines TRBV12-3 or TRBV12-4 with TRBJ1-2; the D is unclear. V dropped 5 bases and J dropped 5 bases, with 12 bases sitting between them. This CDR3 has 13 amino acids. The CDR3 sequence is CASSLASGYGYTF. The CDR3, as DNA: TGTGCCAGCAGTCTCGCAAGCGGTTATGGCTACACCTTC.

The chain employs TRBV24-1 and TRBJ2-5; 9 positions agree with TRBD2. V shed 9 bases and J 3 bases; nucleotides not matched to a gene: 13. Per the germline V gene, CDR1 is KGHDR and CDR2 is SFDVKD. This CDR3 comprises 16 residues. The CDR3 DNA reads as TGTGCCACCTCCCTCGGTGGTAGCGGGAGCAAAGAGACCCAGTACTTC. It translates to CATSLGGSGSKETQYF.